This T cell receptor (beta chain) was captured in a study of beta chain features in type 1 diabetes. Study-wide points: Insertions were fewer and deletions more numerous at VDJ junctions in type 1 diabetes patients. Among patients with Type 1 diabetes, TCRB CDR3s were moderately but significantly shorter in every one of the four CD4+ subsets. Cells that show high TCR expression could be over-represented by cDNA sequencing.

This clone turned up a few times. Antigen unknown. Expressed TCRB transcripts were sequenced because the isolated RNA had all been reverse transcribed beforehand. Assay: immunoSEQ multiplex PCR; the TCRdb copy retains only in-frame clones and omits some. The sample lists some 130,000 clones; roughly 10% were seen once. It was one heparinised blood draw, averaging around 120 mL, that each donor gave. Each of the CD4+ naive, central memory, regulatory and stem cell-like memory populations was sorted via CD45RO/CCR7/CD25/CD127/CD95/CD27. The CDR3 contains 12 residues. Germline loops: CDR1 GTSNPN, CDR2 SVGIG (reference sequence). J gave up 10 bases and V 2 bases, and 4 bases lay outside the gene matches.

Sequenced material: central memory CD4+ T cells from blood. The TCR was taken from a man aged 25 to 40 with type 1 diabetes. The gene calls are TRBV30 and TRBJ2-2, with 7 bases matching TRBD1. The CDR3 region has the DNA TGTGCCTGGAGTTTCACAGGGGAGGAGCTGTTTTTT. Protein product: CAWSFTGEELFF.